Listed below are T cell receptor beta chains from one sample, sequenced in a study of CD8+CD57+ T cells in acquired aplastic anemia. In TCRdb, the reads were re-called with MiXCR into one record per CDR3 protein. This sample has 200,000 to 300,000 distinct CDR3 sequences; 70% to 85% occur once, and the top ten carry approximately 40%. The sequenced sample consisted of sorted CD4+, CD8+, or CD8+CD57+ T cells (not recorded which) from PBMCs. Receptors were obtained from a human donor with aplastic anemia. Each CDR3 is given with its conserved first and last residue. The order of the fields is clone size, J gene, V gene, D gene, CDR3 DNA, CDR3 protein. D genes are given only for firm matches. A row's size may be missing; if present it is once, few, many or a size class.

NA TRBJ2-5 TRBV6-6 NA TGTGCCAGCACCCGTGGACTAAGCGGTTACCAAGAGACCCAGTACTTC CASTRGLSGYQETQYF
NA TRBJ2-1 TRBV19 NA TGTGCCAGTAGCATTCAAAGAAGCGGGTACAGCGATGAGCAGTTCTTC CASSIQRSGYSDEQFF
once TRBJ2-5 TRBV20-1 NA TGCAGTGCAGGCGGGACCCGGGGGCAAGAGACCCAGTACTTC CSAGGTRGQETQYF
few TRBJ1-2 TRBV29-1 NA TGCAGCGTTGAAGATCCGTTAAACCCGGGGGTCGGTTATGGCTACACCTTC CSVEDPLNPGVGYGYTF
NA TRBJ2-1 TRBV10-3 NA TGTGCCATCAGGGCAGACCAGCCAATCCAGCATGAGCAGTTCTTC CAIRADQPIQHEQFF
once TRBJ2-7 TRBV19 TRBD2 TGTGCCAGTAGTATATCGGGACTAGGAACCTACGAGCAGTACTTC CASSISGLGTYEQYF
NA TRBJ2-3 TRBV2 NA TGTACCAGCGGGGACAGATTAGAAGATACGCAGTATTTT CTSGDRLEDTQYF
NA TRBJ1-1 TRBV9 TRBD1 TGTGCCAGCAGCTTAGGGCTGACAGGGAACCCTGAACCTTTCTTT CASSLGLTGNPEPFF
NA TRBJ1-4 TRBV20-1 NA TGCAGTGCTAGAGAAGGGACAAGGAATGAAAAACTGTTTTTT CSAREGTRNEKLFF
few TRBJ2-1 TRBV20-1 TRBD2 TGCAGTGCTGGCTCGACTAGCGGGAATTGGCGTGAGCAGTTCTTC CSAGSTSGNWREQFF
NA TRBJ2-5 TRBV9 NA NA CASRGAGNIQYFDF
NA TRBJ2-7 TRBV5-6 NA TGTGCCAGCAGCTTGGAGAGGGACTACGAGCAGTACTTC CASSLERDYEQYF
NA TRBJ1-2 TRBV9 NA TGTGCCAGCAGCCAAGACCTGAACGCCTACAATACCTTC CASSQDLNAYNTF
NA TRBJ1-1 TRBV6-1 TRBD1 TGTGCCAGCAGTGAGGAGGGGGAACAGGGGGAAGCTTTCTTT CASSEEGEQGEAFF
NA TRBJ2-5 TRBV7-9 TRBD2 TGTGCCGGCAGCTTAGCGGGTGGCTACGGGGCCAAGGTCTTC CAGSLAGGYGAKVF
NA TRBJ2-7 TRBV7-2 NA TGTGCCAGCAGCCAAGTTGGTCTGGGGACGAGAGACTACGAGCAGTACTTC CASSQVGLGTRDYEQYF
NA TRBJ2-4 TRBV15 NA TGTGCCACCAGCAGAGGCCGGACGGGGGGCGTGGACATTCAGTACTTC CATSRGRTGGVDIQYF
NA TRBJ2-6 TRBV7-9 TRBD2 TGTGCCAGCAGCTTACCGGGTAGCTGCGGGAGCGACGTGCCGACTTTC CASSLPGSCGSDVPTF
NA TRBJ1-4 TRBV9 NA TGTGCCATCAGTGAGTCTTCAGAAAAACAAAATTATGAAAAACTGTTTTTT CAISESSEKQNYEKLFF
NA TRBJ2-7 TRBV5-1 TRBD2 TGTGCCAGCAGCTTTACTAGCGCAATGAGCTACGAGCAGTACTTC CASSFTSAMSYEQYF
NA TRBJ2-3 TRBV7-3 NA TGTGCCAGCAGCGCCCGAAGGGGAGTGACGCACGAGTTT CASSARRGVTHEF
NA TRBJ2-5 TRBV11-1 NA TGTGCCAGCAGCATAGACTCCAGACAAGAGACCCAGTACTTC CASSIDSRQETQYF
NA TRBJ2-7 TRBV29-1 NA TGCAGCGTTGGTGCTCAGGGTTACGAGCAGTACTTC CSVGAQGYEQYF
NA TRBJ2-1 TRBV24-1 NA TGTGTCCGCAGCGTATACCAGACCTCCTACAATGAGCAGTTCTTC CVRSVYQTSYNEQFF
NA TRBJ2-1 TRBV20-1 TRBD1 TGCAGTGCCACGCCGGGACAGGACTACAATGAGCAGTTCTTC CSATPGQDYNEQFF
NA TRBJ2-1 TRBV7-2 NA TGTGCCAGCAGCCAAGAGGGCCAAGCGGGTAAAAATGAGCAGTTCTTC CASSQEGQAGKNEQFF
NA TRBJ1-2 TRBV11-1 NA TGTGCCACCAGCAGAGATGGGGCGGAAGGCTACACCTTC CATSRDGAEGYTF
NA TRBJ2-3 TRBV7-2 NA TGTGCCAGCAGCTTAGCAGAGAAAAGCTACGAGCAGTACTTT CASSLAEKSYEQYF
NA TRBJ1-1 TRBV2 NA TGTGCCAGCAGTGAGGGGATCACTGAAGCTTTCTTT CASSEGITEAFF
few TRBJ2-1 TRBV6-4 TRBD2 TGTGCCAGCAGCACCGGGACTAGCAATGAGCAGTTCTTC CASSTGTSNEQFF
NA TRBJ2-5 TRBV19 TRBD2 TGTGCCAGTAGGGCGGGGGGAGAGACCCAGTACTTC CASRAGGETQYF
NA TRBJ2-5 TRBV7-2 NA TGTGCCACCAGGAGCGGCTCCACAGATACGCACCATTATTTC CATRSGSTDTHHYF
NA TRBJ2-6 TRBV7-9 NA TGTGCCAGCAGCTTAGGGGCTAGGGCCGGGGCCAACGTCCTGACTTTC CASSLGARAGANVLTF
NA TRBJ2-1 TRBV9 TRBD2 TGTGCCAGCAGCTTACGAAGGAGCGGGGGTAGCGATGAGCAGTTCTTC CASSLRRSGGSDEQFF
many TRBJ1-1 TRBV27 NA TGTGCCAGCAGTTTAGGGCCGAGAACTGAAGCTTTCTTT CASSLGPRTEAFF
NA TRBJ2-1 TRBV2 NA TGTGCCAGCAGCCAGGGGGGCGCAAACGGTCAGGATGTGGAGTTCTTC CASSQGGANGQDVEFF
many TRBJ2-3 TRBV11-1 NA TGTGCCAGCGGGGTCGGGGTGACAGATACGCAGTATTTT CASGVGVTDTQYF
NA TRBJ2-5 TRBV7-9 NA TGTGCCAGCAGCCCTCCGGGACTGGTCACTGGGACCCAGTACTTC CASSPPGLVTGTQYF
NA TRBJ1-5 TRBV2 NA TGTGCCAGCGGCGACGGGGGCGCCCATACGCAGCCCCTTGGCTTT CASGDGGAHTQPLGF
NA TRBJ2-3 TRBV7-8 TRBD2 TGTGCCAGCAGCTTAGTGGGAGGGACCGATACTCCGCAGTATTTT CASSLVGGTDTPQYF
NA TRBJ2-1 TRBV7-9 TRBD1 TGTGCCATCCCAGGGGGCGGTGGAGACACCATATACTTC CAIPGGGGDTIYF
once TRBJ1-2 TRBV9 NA TGTGCCAGCAGCGCAGGGTCAGATACGCGCTATGGCTACACCTTC CASSAGSDTRYGYTF
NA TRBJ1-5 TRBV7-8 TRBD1 TGTGCCAGCAGCAGGGCAGGGGGCGGCGAGCCCCAGCATTTT CASSRAGGGEPQHF
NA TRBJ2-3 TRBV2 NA TGTGCCGTCTTGGAGGGGGGTTACACAGATACGCAGTATTTT CAVLEGGYTDTQYF
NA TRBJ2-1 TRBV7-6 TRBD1 TGTGCCAGCAGCTTAGGGGACAGCAAAGAGACCGAGTACCAGTTCTTC CASSLGDSKETEYQFF
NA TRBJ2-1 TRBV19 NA TGTGCCAGCAGTAAACCGAGACAGCTATGGGATGAGCAGTTCTTC CASSKPRQLWDEQFF
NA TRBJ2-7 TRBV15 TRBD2 TGTGCCACCAGCAGGTCGGCCCGGGCGGGACTAGCGGTGGGGTTCTACGAGCAGTACTTC CATSRSARAGLAVGFYEQYF
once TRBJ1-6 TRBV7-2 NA TGTGCCAGCAGCGCAACTTCTGCTTCACCCCTCCACTTT CASSATSASPLHF
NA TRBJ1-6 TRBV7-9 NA TGTGCCAGCAGCAAGGCGGGTAGCTACGGACCCAACGTCTTT CASSKAGSYGPNVF
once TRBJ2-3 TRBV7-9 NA TGTGCCAGCAGCACTGGGGCCACGACCCCGCAGTTCTTT CASSTGATTPQFF
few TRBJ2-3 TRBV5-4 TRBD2 TGTGCCAGCAGCTTTACTAGCGGGTCCACAGATACGCAGTATTTT CASSFTSGSTDTQYF